This passage covers 28 T cell receptor beta chains from one sample sequenced in a study of metastatic and nonmetastatic thyroid tumors. TCRdb recomputed clones from the PCR reads via MiXCR. The table lists 20,000 or so clones, about 20% of them singletons, with 8.1% in the top ten. Until they underwent thyroid surgery, no patient had received any treatment. What was sequenced was adjacent normal tissue. These receptor sequences come from a female donor with papillary thyroid cancer or a benign thyroid nodule (not recorded which). Some clones in this sample may be carry-over from other donors' samples.

This clone has just a few counts. This chain uses TRBV7-2 with TRBJ2-7, with a tentative D call TRBD2 (7 bases). Germline-derived CDR1 and CDR2 are SGHTA and FQGNSA. CDR3 length equals 14 residues. The V end was cut by 5 bases, the J end by 2 bases, with 13 bases between. DNA for the CDR3: TGTGCCAGCAGCGAAGGGGGGGGGCCCTACGAGCAGTACTTC. It is translated as CASSEGGGPYEQYF.

This clone has a count of ten or more. The chain employs TRBV14 and TRBJ2-5, with TRBD2 identical over 14 bases. V shed 0 bases and J 4 bases; nucleotides not matched to a gene: 10. This CDR3 has 19 amino acids. Germline CDR1 and CDR2: SGHDN and FVKESK. Written as DNA, the CDR3 is TGTGCCAGCAGCCAAGATCCCGGGACTAGCGGGAGTTTTCCAGAGACCCAGTACTTC. It encodes CASSQDPGTSGSFPETQYF.

This chain connects TRBV20-1 to TRBJ2-7; 13 nucleotides match TRBD2. After removal of 3 bases from V and 2 bases from J, the junction contained 4 bases not matched to a gene. The CDR3 has 15 amino acids. Germline V gene data show CDR1 as DFQATT and CDR2 as SNEGSKA (reference sequence). The CDR3 bases are TGCAGTGCTAGCCTCGGACTAGCGGGGGCCTACGAGCAGTACTTC. This encodes CSASLGLAGAYEQYF.

The rearrangement uses TRBV15 and TRBJ1-2; no clear D. The CDR3 is 14 residues long. Trimming cost V 0 bases and J 4 bases, with 9 bases left between them. Looked up from germline, CDR1 is LNHNV and CDR2 is YYDKDF (reference sequence). CDR3 sequence: CATSRDSGPYGYTF. The CDR3 nucleotides are TGTGCCACCAGCAGAGACTCGGGTCCCTATGGCTACACCTTC.

This clone has ten or more counts. Different DNA sequences within this sample yield the same CDR3. V and J are TRBV6-6 and TRBJ1-3, with no clear D. Trimming removed 0 bases from V and 4 bases from J, with 10 bases in between. Germline-derived CDR1 and CDR2 are MNHNY and SVGAGI (reference sequence). This CDR3 spans 15 amino acids. CDR3 sequence: CASSYSTVTGNTIYF. The CDR3 nucleotides are TGTGCCAGCAGTTACTCGACTGTCACCGGAAACACCATATATTTT.

This clone was seen at least ten times. The chain is built from TRBV19 and TRBJ1-5; perhaps TRBD1 as D (6 bases). Germline V gives CDR1 LNHDA, CDR2 SQIVND (reference sequence). Trimming took 4 bases from V and 4 from J, leaving 14 bases between them. The CDR3 totals 15 residues. The CDR3 sequence: CASSTTWDINQPQHF. The CDR3 coding sequence is TGTGCCAGTAGTACCACTTGGGACATAAATCAGCCCCAGCATTTT.

Ten or more counts support this clone. The chain carries TRBV6-5 and TRBJ2-7; TRBD1 aligns across 9 bases. CDR1 and CDR2 from the germline V gene are MNHEY and SVGAGI. The CDR3 sequence is 17 residues long. V lost 0 bases and J lost 2; bases outside the gene matches: 8. CDR3 sequence: CASSYSGERQGAYEQYF. For the CDR3, the DNA is TGTGCCAGCAGTTACTCTGGCGAGAGACAGGGGGCCTACGAGCAGTACTTC.

The chain links TRBV28 to TRBJ2-7, with 10 bases that match TRBD2. The CDR3 consists of 14 residues. The germline V gene encodes CDR1 MDHEN and CDR2 SYDVKM. Unmatched junction bases numbered 6, after V lost 6 bases and J lost 4 bases. This chain's CDR3 is CASRVAGGGYEQYF. The CDR3 nucleotides are TGTGCCAGCAGGGTAGCGGGAGGAGGGTACGAGCAGTACTTC.

This clone is medium-sized. This chain links TRBV6-2 or TRBV6-3 with TRBJ2-1, with D maybe TRBD2 (6 bases). V lost 6 bases, J lost 3 bases, and 18 bases lay in between. The CDR3 is made up of 16 amino acids. Germline-derived CDR1 and CDR2 are MNHEY and SVGEGT. DNA for the CDR3: TGTGCCAGCAGCCCGCCGAGACTAGTAGTCTACAATGAGCAGTTCTTC. Translated: CASSPPRLVVYNEQFF.

In this sample, this clone turned up a few times. V is TRBV12-3 or TRBV12-4 and J is TRBJ1-2, with D possibly TRBD1 on 5 matching bases. V lost 3 bases, J lost 7 bases, and 15 bases lay in between. This CDR3 is built from 14 residues. The chain's CDR3 is CASSFGSGMGGYTF. The CDR3 coding sequence is TGTGCCAGCAGTTTTGGTTCAGGGATGGGTGGCTACACCTTC.

The chain joins TRBV12-3 or TRBV12-4 to TRBJ2-7; 8 nucleotides match TRBD2. V dropped 3 bases and J dropped 4; count of bases not matched to a gene: 5. This CDR3 is built from 14 residues. CDR3 in amino acids: CASSFAAGGYEQYF. The CDR3 DNA sequence: TGTGCCAGCAGTTTTGCGGCGGGAGGTTACGAGCAGTACTTC.

The chain carries TRBV12-3 or TRBV12-4 and TRBJ1-1; D remains unclear. This CDR3 spans 11 amino acids. The V end was cut by 5 bases, the J end by 5 bases, with 6 bases between. CDR3 DNA: TGTGCCAGCAGTAGGGCTACTGAAGCTTTCTTT. Translated, it gives CASSRATEAFF.

This clone was observed at least ten times. Possible read error: a much larger clone is one base away. Lacking the conserved final phenylalanine or tryptophan, this CDR3 likely reflects a read error. The chain uses TRBV28 and TRBJ2-7; 10 positions match TRBD2. Trimming at V came to 8 bases and at J to 4 bases, leaving 8 bases not matched to a gene. The CDR3 consists of 14 residues. In germline, CDR1 is MDHEN, CDR2 SYDVKM. CDR3 bases: TGTGCCAGCTTGGCCGGGACTAGCGTATACGAGCAGTACTCC. Its protein is CASLAGTSVYEQYS.

Regarding this clone: This may come from a read error, since a much larger clone is one base off. At the DNA level, this CDR3 is encoded by other sequences in the same sample as well. J is TRBJ1-1 and V is TRBV18; D call uncertain. This CDR3 spans 12 amino acids. V lost 6 bases, J lost 8 bases, and 13 bases lay in between. Germline values: CDR1 KGHSH, CDR2 LQKENI. CDR3 loop: CASSPRTDEAFF. The CDR3 region has the DNA TGTGCCAGCTCTCCGAGGACGGACGAAGCTTTCTTT. The complete variable domain, with remaining parts taken from reference TRBV18 and TRBJ1-1, reads NAGVMQNPRHLVRRRGQEARLRCSPMKGHSHVYWYRQLPEEGLKFMVYLQKENIIDESGMPKERFSAEFPKEGPSILRIQQVVRGDSAAYFCASSPRTDEAFFGQGTRLTVV.

This clone was recorded at least ten times. The CDR3 is CASSTGTTSTDTQYF. CDR3 nucleotide sequence: TGTGCCAGCAGCACAGGGACTACCAGCACAGATACGCAGTATTTT. The chain has TRBV7-2 and TRBJ2-3, with D perhaps matching TRBD2 (7 bases). The germline V and J ends were trimmed by 5 bases and 0 bases, with 12 bases remaining between them. Germline CDR1 reads SGHTA; CDR2 reads FQGNSA. The CDR3 sequence is 15 residues long.

The J gene is TRBJ1-4, the V gene TRBV5-1; 7 nucleotides agree with TRBD1. Per germline, CDR1 SGHRS and CDR2 YFSETQ. The CDR3 has 15 amino acids. The junction had 10 bases not matched to a gene; V was cut back by 4 bases and J by 7 bases. The CDR3 nucleotides are TGCGCCAGCAGCCCAGGACAGGTGTCGTCTGAAAAACTGTTTTTT. Translating it yields CASSPGQVSSEKLFF.

This clone was detected many times. This chain links TRBV4-3 with TRBJ1-3, with D possibly being TRBD1 (5 bases). V gave up 0 bases and J gave up 4 bases, with 13 bases separating them. The CDR3 contains 16 residues. The germline gives CDR1 LGHNA, CDR2 YSLEER. CDR3 coding DNA: TGCGCCAGCAGCCAAGATTGGCAGGGCTCAGGAAACACCATATATTTT. As protein: CASSQDWQGSGNTIYF.

This clone was detected only a few times. V is TRBV6-1 and J is TRBJ2-1; maybe TRBD1 (5 bases). The CDR3 consists of 12 residues. Trimming pared 6 bases from V and 12 bases from J, leaving 15 bases between. The germline gives CDR1 MNHNS, CDR2 SASEGT. The CDR3 protein is CASRPAQGWQFF. CDR3 coding DNA: TGTGCCAGCAGACCCGCCCAGGGCTGGCAGTTCTTC.

In its sample, this clone is medium-sized (0.01 to 0.1%). This chain connects TRBV28 to TRBJ1-5; TRBD1 aligns across 7 bases. CDR3 length: 15 amino acids. V shed 4 bases, J shed 4 bases, and the junction held 7 bases outside the gene matches. From germline, CDR1 is MDHEN and CDR2 SYDVKM. The CDR3 loop is CASSWGGTANQPQHF. CDR3 DNA: TGTGCCAGCAGTTGGGGGGGGACAGCAAATCAGCCCCAGCATTTT.

Judged by abundance, this clone is medium-sized (0.01 to 0.1%). The rearrangement joins TRBV20-1 to TRBJ2-1, with D perhaps matching TRBD2 (6 bases). The CDR3 contains 13 residues. V lost 3 bases and J 5 bases, leaving 11 bases between the germline ends. Per germline, CDR1 DFQATT and CDR2 SNEGSKA (reference sequence). The CDR3 bases are TGCAGTGCTAGTTCGGGCGGGAACAATGAGCAGTTCTTC. Translated, it gives CSASSGGNNEQFF.

The chain employs TRBV6-1 and TRBJ1-1; D uncertain. CDR1 is MNHNS, CDR2 SASEGT, per germline. This CDR3 spans 12 amino acids. Trimming stripped 8 bases from V and 0 bases from J, with 7 bases between. The CDR3 spells CASGEMNTEAFF. In nucleotides, the CDR3 is TGTGCCAGCGGAGAGATGAACACTGAAGCTTTCTTT.

This clone counts as medium-sized. For the CDR3, the DNA is TGCAGTGCTCAGATGCCCAGCGGGAGCTCCTACGAGCAGTACTTC. Its translation: CSAQMPSGSSYEQYF. The chain uses TRBV20-1 and TRBJ2-7, with TRBD2 matching 8 bases. This CDR3 is built from 15 residues. Germline values: CDR1 DFQATT, CDR2 SNEGSKA (reference sequence). V trimming: 5 bases; J trimming: 0 bases; junction bases outside the gene matches: 9.

The chain combines TRBV7-3 with TRBJ2-5, with D perhaps TRBD2 (6 bases). Germline V gives CDR1 SGHTA, CDR2 FQGTGA. Trimming removed 5 bases from V and 4 bases from J, with 17 bases in between. This CDR3 region has 15 residues. The CDR3 sequence is CASSPQGGGGETQYF. CDR3 DNA sequence: TGTGCCAGCAGCCCCCAGGGTGGGGGAGGAGAGACCCAGTACTTC.

This rearrangement joins TRBV20-1 to TRBJ1-5; 7 bases match TRBD1. Losses at the gene ends were 2 bases for V and 7 bases for J; bases not matched to a gene: 8. The CDR3 spans 14 residues. In germline, CDR1 is DFQATT, CDR2 SNEGSKA (reference sequence). The CDR3 reads CSARPGGFGQPQHF. The CDR3 nucleotides read TGCAGTGCTAGACCAGGGGGATTTGGGCAGCCCCAGCATTTT.

This clone occurred many times. CDR3 region: CASSRGQFYEQYF. CDR3 DNA sequence: TGTGCCAGCAGTCGAGGACAGTTCTACGAGCAGTACTTC. V and J are TRBV7-7 and TRBJ2-7, with D possibly being TRBD1 (6 bases). Germline CDR1 and CDR2: SSHAT and FNYEAQ (reference sequence). The CDR3 spans 13 residues. V dropped 6 bases and J dropped 3 bases, with 12 bases sitting between them.

CDR3 sequence reads: CSAKTPPPRTVNTEAFF. CDR3 in DNA: TGCAGTGCGAAAACTCCACCCCCAAGGACAGTGAACACTGAAGCTTTCTTT. This chain joins TRBV20-1 and TRBJ1-1, with a tentative D call TRBD1 (6 bases). Germline V CDR1 and CDR2: DFQATT, SNEGSKA (reference sequence). The V and J ends lost 6 bases and 0 bases respectively, with 23 bases between them. The CDR3 has 17 amino acids.

This clone was picked up a small number of times. V usage is TRBV2 and J usage is TRBJ2-5; 7 nucleotides line up with TRBD2. The V gene end was trimmed by 8 bases and the J gene end by 4 bases; junction bases not matched to a gene: 4. This CDR3 has 12 residues. From germline, CDR1 is SNHLY and CDR2 FYNNEI. This CDR3 is CASSSGGETQYF. CDR3 nucleotide sequence: TGTGCCAGCTCCTCGGGGGGAGAGACCCAGTACTTC.

The chain carries TRBV2 and TRBJ1-2; D gene uncertain. V was cut by 6 bases and J by 6 bases, with 14 bases left in between. The CDR3 covers 13 residues. CDR1 and CDR2 from the germline V gene are SNHLY and FYNNEI. The CDR3 DNA reads TGTGCCAGCAGGGGCCTCGTCCCGAATGGCTACACCTTC. It codes for CASRGLVPNGYTF.